This is a list of T cell receptor beta chains from one sample in a study of OX40 agonist ivuxolimab in advanced cancers. The assay was immunoSEQ multiplex PCR, and TCRdb's table has in-frame clones only and misses some. The table lists 60,000 to 80,000 clones, approximately 80% of them singletons. Sequencing used CD4+ or CD8+ T cells sorted from blood, obtained in a trial of the OX40 agonist ivuxolimab. The source of these receptors is an adult with an advanced solid tumor such as melanoma, head and neck, liver or kidney cancer. Each CDR3 is given with its conserved first and last residue. The D gene is left open where the match is weak. Size values are once, few and many counts, or a class for expanded clones, and some rows have none.

>.|TRBJ2-5|TRBV18|.
TGTGCCAGCTCACCAGACCCAGTTGGGGAGACCCAGTACTTC
CASSPDPVGETQYF
>.|TRBJ2-5|TRBV14|.
TGTGCCAGCAGCCAAGTCGTTTTGGGGTCAGAGACCCAGTACTTC
CASSQVVLGSETQYF
>few|TRBJ1-5|TRBV6-1|.
TGTGCCAGCAATGGACGACCAAATCAGCCCCAGCATTTT
CASNGRPNQPQHF
>once|TRBJ1-2|TRBV2|.
TGTGCCAGCATGGGGGTGTACCTCAACTATGGCTACACCTTC
CASMGVYLNYGYTF
>.|TRBJ2-7|TRBV7-2|.
TGTGCCAGCAGCTTGTACGGAGGCGAGCAGTACTTC
CASSLYGGEQYF
>few|TRBJ2-2|TRBV9|.
TGTGCCAGCACCTCCAGGGGCCAGACCACCGGGGAGCTGTTTTTT
CASTSRGQTTGELFF
>medium-sized|TRBJ2-1|TRBV5-1|.
TGCGCCAGCAGCTTGTCAGGCAATGAGCAGTTCTTC
CASSLSGNEQFF
>.|TRBJ1-4|TRBV19|.
TGTGCCAGTAGTCCCCCAAAGGCCGCTGAAAAACTGTTTTTT
CASSPPKAAEKLFF
>.|TRBJ1-1|TRBV7-6|.
TGTGCCAGCAGCACCATTACAGGGTACACTGAAGCTTTCTTT
CASSTITGYTEAFF
>.|TRBJ1-6|TRBV9|.
TGTGCCAGCAGCGTTCTTGTGACCAAGAAAAGGTGGAGCACCAGCTCCTATAATTCACCCCTCCACTTT
CASSVLVTKKRWSTSSYNSPLHF
>.|TRBJ1-1|TRBV19|.
TGTGCCAGTAGAATTCGGGACACATCCACTGAAGCTTTCTTT
CASRIRDTSTEAFF
>.|TRBJ1-2|TRBV7-2|.
TGTGCCAGCAGCTTAGTGTTTAACTATGGCTACACCTTC
CASSLVFNYGYTF
>few|TRBJ1-1|TRBV27|.
TGTGCCAGCAGTTTGAGCGTGAACACTGAAGCTTTCTTT
CASSLSVNTEAFF
>.|TRBJ1-2|TRBV25-1|.
TGTGCCAGCAGTGAATCCACCTACAGAGGTGGCTACACCTTC
CASSESTYRGGYTF
>.|TRBJ2-3|TRBV9|.
TGTGCCAGCGGGTCGGGGGGCGCGAGCACAGATACGCAGTATTTT
CASGSGGASTDTQYF
>.|TRBJ1-5|TRBV6-6|TRBD1
TGTGCCAGCAGTTACGGTCAGGGGGTTCAGCCCCAGCATTTT
CASSYGQGVQPQHF
>.|TRBJ2-7|TRBV5-8|.
TGTGCCAGCAGCTTGCAGGACAACGGTTGGGGGGAGCAGTACTTC
CASSLQDNGWGEQYF
>.|TRBJ1-2|TRBV7-2|TRBD1
TGTGCCAGCAGCTCACCAGGGGGGAACTATGGCTACACCTTC
CASSSPGGNYGYTF
>.|TRBJ2-3|TRBV9|TRBD1
TGTGCCAGCAGCACCGGGACAGACTCCACAGATACGCAGTATTTT
CASSTGTDSTDTQYF
>.|TRBJ2-3|TRBV5-1|.
TGCGCCAGCAGCTGGGGGACTTCCCTGCCAGATACGCAGTATTTT
CASSWGTSLPDTQYF
>.|TRBJ2-3|TRBV5-1|TRBD1
TGCGCCAGCAGCCCGGGACAGGGAAACACAGATACGCAGTATTTT
CASSPGQGNTDTQYF
>.|TRBJ2-6|TRBV15|.
TGTGCCACCAGCAAGGCAGGGGAGACTGGGGCCAACGTCCTGACTTTC
CATSKAGETGANVLTF
>.|TRBJ2-1|TRBV7-9|TRBD2
TGTGCCAGCACCTTCCGGGAGGGTACCTTCTACAATGAGCAGTTCTTC
CASTFREGTFYNEQFF
>.|TRBJ1-6|TRBV28|.
TGTGCCAGCAGTTTGTGGGCGAGGGATAATTCACCCCTCCACTTT
CASSLWARDNSPLHF
>.|TRBJ2-1|TRBV6-5|TRBD2
TGTGCCAGCAGTTACTCGACTAGCGGGACAATCCAAGAGCAGTTCTTC
CASSYSTSGTIQEQFF
>.|TRBJ2-1|TRBV27|TRBD2
TGTGCCAGCAGTGGACCGGGACTAGCTGGGTACAATGAGCAGTTCTTC
CASSGPGLAGYNEQFF
>.|TRBJ2-1|TRBV6-1|.
TGTGCCAGCAGCCTGCAAGCGGCCCTCTACAATGAGCAGTTCTTC
CASSLQAALYNEQFF
>.|TRBJ1-3|TRBV7-8|.
TGTGCCAGCAGCCTTGGGGAAACAGGGAATGTGGGAGGAAACACCATATATTTT
CASSLGETGNVGGNTIYF
>.|TRBJ1-1|TRBV6-5|TRBD1
TGTGCCAGCAGTTACTCCGGACAGGGCCCGAACACTGAAGCTTTCTTT
CASSYSGQGPNTEAFF
>few|TRBJ1-2|TRBV29-1|TRBD1
TGCAGCGTTGAAGATTACGGGACAGGGAGGGGCTACACCTTC
CSVEDYGTGRGYTF
>.|TRBJ2-2|TRBV7-3|.
TGTGCCAGCAGCACCAGCGGGCCGAACACCGGGGAGCTGTTTTTT
CASSTSGPNTGELFF
>.|TRBJ2-7|TRBV5-5|.
TGTGCCAGCAGCTCAACGGGACCCTACGAGCAGTACTTC
CASSSTGPYEQYF
>.|TRBJ2-2|TRBV4-2|.
TGTGCCAGCAGCCCTGGGGCAGGGACCAACACCGGGGAGCTGTTTTTT
CASSPGAGTNTGELFF
>.|TRBJ1-4|TRBV4-1|.
TGCGCCAGCAGCCAAGACTCTTACAGGGTCCGGGAAAAACTGTTTTTT
CASSQDSYRVREKLFF
>.|TRBJ2-2|TRBV5-1|TRBD1
TGCGCCAGCAGCCCTCAGGGGGACACCGGGGAGCTGTTTTTT
CASSPQGDTGELFF
>.|TRBJ1-1|TRBV2|.
TGTGCCAGCAGTGAATTTCTCTCAGCTGAAGCTTTCTTT
CASSEFLSAEAFF
>.|TRBJ1-5|TRBV7-6|.
TGTGCCAGCAGCCAAACTTCGGGGCTAAATCAGCCCCAGCATTTT
CASSQTSGLNQPQHF
>few|TRBJ1-5|TRBV19|.
TGTGCCAGTAAAGACCACAAAACCTACAATCAGCCCCAGCATTTT
CASKDHKTYNQPQHF
>.|TRBJ2-7|TRBV11-2|TRBD1
TGTGCCAGCAGGCGACAGGGAAATCTCTACGAGCAGTACTTC
CASRRQGNLYEQYF
>once|TRBJ2-5|TRBV9|.
TGTGCCAGCAGCAGGGGGGCCGTTGTAGAGACCCAGTACTTC
CASSRGAVVETQYF
>.|TRBJ1-4|TRBV7-6|.
TGTGCCAGCAGCCGAAGACGGGGAGATGAAAAACTGTTTTTT
CASSRRRGDEKLFF
>.|TRBJ2-7|TRBV7-2|.
TGTGCCAGCAGCTTAGCGGCAGGGGTTCTGCAGTACTTC
CASSLAAGVLQYF
>few|TRBJ2-1|TRBV2|.
TGTGCCAGCACGGAAGGGGGGGCGGAGGCCAATGAGCAGTTCTTC
CASTEGGAEANEQFF
>.|TRBJ1-1|TRBV5-6|.
TGTGCCAGCAGCTTGCTATATAGGGGGAGCGAAGCTTTCTTT
CASSLLYRGSEAFF
>.|TRBJ2-3|TRBV10-3|.
TGTGCCACCGGGACGCGAAACACAGATACGCAGTATTTT
CATGTRNTDTQYF
>.|TRBJ1-1|TRBV10-3|.
TGTGCCATCAGAGACATGACTCTTCAGGGCACTGAAGCTTTCTTT
CAIRDMTLQGTEAFF
>many|TRBJ1-2|TRBV7-2|.
TGTGCCAGCTCCAGATCCGGGGAATCCTACTATGGCTACACCTTC
CASSRSGESYYGYTF
>.|TRBJ1-4|TRBV4-2|.
TGTGCCAGCAGCCGCCCAGCAGGGCGCGGTAATGAAAAACTGTTTTTT
CASSRPAGRGNEKLFF
>few|TRBJ1-5|TRBV18|.
TGTGCCAGCTCGGGGACCCAAGAGAAGCCCCAGCATTTT
CASSGTQEKPQHF
>.|TRBJ1-1|TRBV5-1|.
TGCGCCAGCAGCTTTATACAGGGCACTGAAGCTTTCTTT
CASSFIQGTEAFF
>.|TRBJ1-1|TRBV11-2|.
TGTGCCAGCAGCTCGGTGGCGAACACTGAAGCTTTCTTT
CASSSVANTEAFF
>.|TRBJ1-1|TRBV18|.
TGTGCCAGCTCACCAAACAGGGCGAACACTGAAGCTTTCTTT
CASSPNRANTEAFF
>.|TRBJ1-6|TRBV18|TRBD1
TGTGCCAGCTCACCTCCGGGACAGTATTCACCCCTCCACTTT
CASSPPGQYSPLHF
>.|TRBJ1-2|TRBV4-3|.
TGCGCCAGCAGCCAAGAACCGGGATATGGCTACACCTTC
CASSQEPGYGYTF
>.|TRBJ2-5|TRBV14|.
TGTGCCAGCAGCCGGGACACTCAAGAGACCCAGTACTTC
CASSRDTQETQYF
>.|TRBJ2-7|TRBV5-1|.
TGCGCCAGCAGTCAGAACATTGACGAGCAGTACTTC
CASSQNIDEQYF
>.|TRBJ2-2|TRBV11-3|.
TGTGCCAGCAGCTTAGCCCAGAACACCGGGGAGCTGTTTTTT
CASSLAQNTGELFF